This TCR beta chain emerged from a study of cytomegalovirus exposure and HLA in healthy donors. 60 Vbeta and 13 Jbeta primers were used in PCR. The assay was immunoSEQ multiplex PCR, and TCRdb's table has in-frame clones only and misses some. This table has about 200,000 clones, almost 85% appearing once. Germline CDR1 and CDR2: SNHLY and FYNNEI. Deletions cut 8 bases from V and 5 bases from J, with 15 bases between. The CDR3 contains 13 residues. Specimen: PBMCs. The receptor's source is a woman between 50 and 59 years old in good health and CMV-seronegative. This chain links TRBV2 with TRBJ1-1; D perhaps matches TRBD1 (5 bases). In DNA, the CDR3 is TGTGCCAGCCGCGGGACGTTTGGTACTGAAGCTTTCTTT. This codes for CASRGTFGTEAFF. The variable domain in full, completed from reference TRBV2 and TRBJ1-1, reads EPEVTQTPSHQVTQMGQEVILRCVPISNHLYFYWYRQILGQKVEFLVSFYNNEISEKSEIFDDQFSVERPDGSNFTLKIRSTKLEDSAMYFCASRGTFGTEAFFGQGTRLTVV.